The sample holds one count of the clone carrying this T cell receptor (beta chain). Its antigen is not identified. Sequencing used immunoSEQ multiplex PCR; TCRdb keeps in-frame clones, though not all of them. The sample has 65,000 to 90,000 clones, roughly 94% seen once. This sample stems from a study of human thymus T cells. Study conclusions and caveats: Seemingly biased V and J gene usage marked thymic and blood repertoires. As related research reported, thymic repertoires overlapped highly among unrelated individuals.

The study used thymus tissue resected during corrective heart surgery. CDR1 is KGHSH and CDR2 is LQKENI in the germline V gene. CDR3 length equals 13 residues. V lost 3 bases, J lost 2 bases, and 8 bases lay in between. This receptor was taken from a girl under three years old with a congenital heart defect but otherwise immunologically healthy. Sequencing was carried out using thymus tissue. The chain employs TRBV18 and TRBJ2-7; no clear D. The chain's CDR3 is CASSPGRTYEQYF. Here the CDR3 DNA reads TGTGCCAGCTCACCCGGCAGGACCTACGAGCAGTACTTC.